A selection of T cell receptor beta chains follows, all from one sample in a study of cytomegalovirus exposure and HLA in healthy donors. This table comes from immunoSEQ multiplex PCR, and its TCRdb copy is limited to in-frame clones, with some not included. Recorded for this sample: 100,000 to 150,000 clones. Sequencing was performed on PBMCs. These receptors were taken from a man younger than 45 in good health and CMV-seronegative. Both conserved end residues are part of each CDR3. The D gene is left open where the match is weak.

TRBV6-6,14,.,CASQKDTLNTEAFF
TRBV19,13,TRBD1,CASRKQGAGELFF
TRBV14,16,TRBD2,CASSQTTSGRAGELFF
TRBV29-1,11,.,CSVRGAETQYF
TRBV7-6,16,TRBD1,CASSPRQDRDFREQFF
TRBV29-1,18,.,CSAPPLRGLHSCRGEQYF
TRBV7-9,13,.,CASSLEGRDPAFF
TRBV2,13,.,CASSEFGRQPQHF
TRBV7-8,16,.,CASSLEGLLSNQPQHF
TRBV15,18,.,CATSRVLYGAGNTGELFF
TRBV11-2,14,.,CASSLYRPNYGYTF
TRBV18,15,.,CASSPYRGQNTEAFF
TRBV18,15,TRBD1,CASSPGQRSTDTQYF
TRBV9,13,TRBD1,CASRGTGGNGYTF
TRBV27,15,.,CASSLRTAPTDTQYF
TRBV11-2,17,TRBD2,CASSRRWTSGRGYEQYF
TRBV9,14,.,CASSPRGRGNEQYF
TRBV27,15,.,CASSLSITPYYGYTF
TRBV7-2,13,TRBD1,CASRGQGAHEQYF
TRBV4-2,17,TRBD2,CASSQATSGGGTETQYF
TRBV20-1,11,.,CSARRVDEGVF
TRBV19,16,TRBD2,CASSSGLAIGSDTQYF
TRBV10-3,14,.,CAIGAGEANTEAFF
TRBV5-6,13,.,CASRTGYQETQYF
TRBV19,15,TRBD1,CASSKRDRKGSPLHF
TRBV4-2,14,.,CASSLRKGPYEQYF
TRBV11-2,16,TRBD2,CASSFQEREPYNEQFF
TRBV2,16,.,CASSPMGGATNEKLFF
TRBV5-4,16,TRBD2,CASSLRPGLAGGEQYF
TRBV14,17,TRBD1,CASSPQTGIWGTDTQYF
TRBV10-3,16,TRBD1,CAISEPFATGMAEAFF
TRBV18,15,.,CASSPARDTQETQYF
TRBV29-1,14,.,CSVAGQYASYEQYF
TRBV9,17,TRBD2,CASSVASGSVLGETQYF
TRBV2,15,TRBD1,CASSEAGQGNQPQHF
TRBV10-3,13,TRBD1,CAIKTGADYEQYF
TRBV28,17,.,CASLPGGRGATTYEQYF
TRBV10-3,13,TRBD1,CASSGQGEETQYF
TRBV4-3,15,.,CASSQEDGILYEQYF
TRBV6-4,18,TRBD1,CASSVYEDRDSPIYEQYF